This TCR beta chain was obtained from a study of blood T cell repertoires in COVID-19. Study in general: COVID-19 samples from acute and convalescent phases originated in the United States, Italy and Spain. Nucleic acid was either cDNA or gDNA, and it came from T cells, B-cell-depleted T cells, or PBMCs.

The CDR3 has 15 residues. The germline V gene encodes CDR1 SGHRS and CDR2 YFSETQ. The ends lost 4 bases at V and 5 bases at J; junction bases unmatched: 9. Those who participated ranged in age from about 18 to 89 years and resided in approximately 26 US areas. Clones were read by immunoSEQ multiplex PCR, and TCRdb kept only the in-frame ones, dropping some. In the table there are roughly 250,000 clones, 70% to 90% of which are singletons. The sequenced sample was PBMCs or T cells enriched from blood (not recorded which). The receptor's source is a woman between 35 and 50 years old with acute COVID-19. This chain uses TRBV5-1 with TRBJ1-1; 9 bases match TRBD1. CDR3 nucleotides: TGCGCCAGCAGCCCCGGGACAGGGTGGGGGACTGAAGCTTTCTTT. Its protein is CASSPGTGWGTEAFF.